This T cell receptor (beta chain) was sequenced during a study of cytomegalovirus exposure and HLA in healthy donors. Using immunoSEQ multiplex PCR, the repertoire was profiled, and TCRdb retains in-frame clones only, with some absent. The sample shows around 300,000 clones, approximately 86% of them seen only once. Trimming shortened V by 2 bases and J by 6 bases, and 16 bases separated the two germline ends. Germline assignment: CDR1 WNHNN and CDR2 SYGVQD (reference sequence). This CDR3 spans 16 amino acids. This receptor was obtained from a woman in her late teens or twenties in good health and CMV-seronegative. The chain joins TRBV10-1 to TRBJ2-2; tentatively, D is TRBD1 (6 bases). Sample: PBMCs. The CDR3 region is CASSEPLGGRAGELFF. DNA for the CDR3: TGCGCCAGCAGTGAGCCCTTAGGGGGTCGTGCCGGGGAGCTGTTTTTT.